This T cell receptor beta chain was recorded in a study of regulatory T cells in long-lasting Graves disease. Documented time point: newly diagnosed GD, antithyroid drugs for less than 3 months. The TCR library was made from RNA extracted from PBMCs. With respect to this clonotype: The antigen is undetermined.

Points from the study as a whole: Comparison showed that persistent patients shared more public clonotypes (over 2,500) than new patients (over 950).

The length of the CDR3 is 16 residues. With 0 bases removed from V and 4 bases from J, the gap between germline ends came to 11 bases. CDR1 and CDR2 (germline): KGHDR, SFDVKD. Construction of the TCR beta libraries employed iRepertoire HTBI primers in conjunction with Arm-PCR of CDR3 regions. Authors' data handling: Segment identification across samples yielded about 60 TRBV and some 13 TRBJ segments. MiXCR was run by TCRdb on the multiplex PCR reads, yielding one entry per CDR3 protein. These V and J calls derive from TCRdb rather than the authors' analysis. Here the sample spans hundreds of thousands of distinct CDR3 sequences, 15% to 20% being singletons. These data also formed part of another study, on T cells in Graves' hyperthyroidism and ophthalmopathy.

This chain uses TRBV24-1 with TRBJ2-2, with D unclear. The receptor comes from a woman in her twenties or thirties with Graves disease. Source: peripheral blood mononuclear cells (PBMCs), taken at new diagnosis, from a patient treated with antithyroid drugs. The CDR3 loop reads CATSDLGLLGTGELFF. As DNA, the CDR3 is TGTGCCACCAGTGATTTGGGCCTCCTAGGCACCGGGGAGCTGTTTTTT.